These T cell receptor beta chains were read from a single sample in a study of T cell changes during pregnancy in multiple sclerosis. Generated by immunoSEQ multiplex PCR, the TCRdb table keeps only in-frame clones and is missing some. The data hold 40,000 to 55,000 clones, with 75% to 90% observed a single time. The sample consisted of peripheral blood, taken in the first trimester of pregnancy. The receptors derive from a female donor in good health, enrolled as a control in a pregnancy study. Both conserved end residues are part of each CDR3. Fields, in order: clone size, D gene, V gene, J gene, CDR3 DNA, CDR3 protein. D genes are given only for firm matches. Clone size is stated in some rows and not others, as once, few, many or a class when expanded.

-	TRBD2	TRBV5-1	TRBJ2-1	TGCGCCAGCAGCTTGGTAGGGGCGGGGGGACCCTACAATGAGCAGTTCTTC	CASSLVGAGGPYNEQFF
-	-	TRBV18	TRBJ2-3	TGTGCCAGCTCACCGGATGGAGCCACAGATACGCAGTATTTT	CASSPDGATDTQYF
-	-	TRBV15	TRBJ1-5	TGTGCCAGCAGCCGGTACAATCAGCCCCAGCATTTT	CASSRYNQPQHF
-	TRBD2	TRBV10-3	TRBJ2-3	TGTGCCATCAGTGCACTAAAGGGTAGCGGGGGGATGGATACGCAGTATTTT	CAISALKGSGGMDTQYF
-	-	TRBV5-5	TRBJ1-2	TGTGCCAGCAGCTACACTGACGGTCCCTTCGACTCAGGGGGCTACACCTTC	CASSYTDGPFDSGGYTF
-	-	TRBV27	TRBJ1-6	TGTGCCAGCAGTTTATTTGGGGGGAACTATAATTCACCCCTCCACTTT	CASSLFGGNYNSPLHF
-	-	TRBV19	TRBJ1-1	TGTGCCAGTAGTCCTAGGACCCAAAGGGGTGAAGCTTTCTTT	CASSPRTQRGEAFF
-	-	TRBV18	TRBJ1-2	TGTGCCAGCTCACCAACGCTCGGGGAGCATGGCTACACCTTC	CASSPTLGEHGYTF
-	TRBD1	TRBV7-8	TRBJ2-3	TGTGCCAGCAGCTGGGACAGTAACACAGATACGCAGTATTTT	CASSWDSNTDTQYF
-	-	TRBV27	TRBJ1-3	TGTGCCAGCAGTTTAGGAAGGAGGAACACCATATATTTT	CASSLGRRNTIYF
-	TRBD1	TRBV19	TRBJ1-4	TGTGCCAGTAGTCGAATGACAGGGGGAAATGAAAAACTGTTTTTT	CASSRMTGGNEKLFF
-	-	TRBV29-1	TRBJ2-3	TGCAGCGTTGGGGGGCAGCACACAGATACGCAGTATTTT	CSVGGQHTDTQYF
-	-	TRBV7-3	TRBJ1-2	TGTGCCAGCAGCTCCGGCGGTGGATATGGCTACACCTTC	CASSSGGGYGYTF
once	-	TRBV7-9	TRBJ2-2	TGTGCCAGCAGCCACGAAGTGGCAGGTCACACCGGGGAGCTGTTTTTT	CASSHEVAGHTGELFF
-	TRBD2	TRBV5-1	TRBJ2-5	TGCGCCAGCAGGTGGACTAGCGGGCCAGAAGAGACCCAGTACTTC	CASRWTSGPEETQYF
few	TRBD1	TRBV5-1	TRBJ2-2	TGCGCCAGCAGCTTGGTCGGGACAGGGACGGCCGGGGAGCTGTTTTTT	CASSLVGTGTAGELFF
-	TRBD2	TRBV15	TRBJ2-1	TGTGCCACCAGCGACTCTAGCGGGGGCCGGTACAATGAGCAGTTCTTC	CATSDSSGGRYNEQFF
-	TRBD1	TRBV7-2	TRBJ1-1	TGTGCCAGCAGCTCGTCCGGGACAGCGGGCACTGAAGCTTTCTTT	CASSSSGTAGTEAFF
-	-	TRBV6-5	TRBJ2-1	TGTGCCAGCAGTTACTCGAGTAAGGGGTCGTACAATGAGCAGTTCTTC	CASSYSSKGSYNEQFF
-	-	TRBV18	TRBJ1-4	TGTGCCAGCTCACCACCGAAGAGAAAGGGAGATGAAAAACTGTTTTTT	CASSPPKRKGDEKLFF
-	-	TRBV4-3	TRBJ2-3	TGCGCCAGCAGCCAAGACCGCAGGACAGATACGCAGTATTTT	CASSQDRRTDTQYF
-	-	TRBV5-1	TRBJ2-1	TGCGCCAGCTTAGGGACTTACAATGAGCAGTTCTTC	CASLGTYNEQFF
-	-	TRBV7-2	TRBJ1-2	TGTGCCAGCAGCCAACAATGGGAGGGGGGAGGTGGCTACACCTTC	CASSQQWEGGGGYTF
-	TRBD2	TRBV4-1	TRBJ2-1	TGCGCCAGCAGCCAACCCGGGACTAGCGGGAGCGATGAGCAGTTCTTC	CASSQPGTSGSDEQFF
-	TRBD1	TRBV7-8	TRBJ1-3	TGTGCCAGCAGCCGCGACAGGGGGCTGAACACCATATATTTT	CASSRDRGLNTIYF
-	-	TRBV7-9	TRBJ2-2	TGTGCCAGCAGCTTAAGTGGCATACCCGGGGAGCTGTTTTTT	CASSLSGIPGELFF
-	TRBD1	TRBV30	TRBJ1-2	TGTGCCTGGGAACAGGGGCCTACGATCACCTTC	CAWEQGPTITF
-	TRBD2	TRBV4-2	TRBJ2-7	TGTGCCAGCAGCCAAGAAGGCCCCGGGACTAGCGGATCCTACGAGCAGTACTTC	CASSQEGPGTSGSYEQYF
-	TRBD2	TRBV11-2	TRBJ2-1	TGTGCCAGCAGCTTGCAGACTAGCGGGGGGGCGAGGGGTGAGCAGTTCTTC	CASSLQTSGGARGEQFF
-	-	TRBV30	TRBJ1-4	TGTGCCTGGATGCTTAGAGGCCGTGAAAAACTGTTTTTT	CAWMLRGREKLFF
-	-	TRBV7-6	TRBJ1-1	TGTGCCAGCAGCCTAAGGGGGACTGAAGCTTTCTTT	CASSLRGTEAFF
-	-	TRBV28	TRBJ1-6	TGTGCCAGCGCGCAGGGCGGCCCTAATTCACCCCTCCACTTT	CASAQGGPNSPLHF
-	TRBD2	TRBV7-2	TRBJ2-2	TGTGCCAGCAGCACCTCGCTAGCGGGAGACACCGGGGAGATGTTTTTT	CASSTSLAGDTGEMFF
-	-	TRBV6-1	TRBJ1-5	TGTGCCAGCAGTGCCAATCACAATCAGCCCCAGCATTTT	CASSANHNQPQHF
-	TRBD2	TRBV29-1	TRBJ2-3	TGCAGCATTATGAAGGGACTAGCGGGAGGAGATACGCAGTATTTT	CSIMKGLAGGDTQYF
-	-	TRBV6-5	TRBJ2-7	TGTGCCAGCAGTTACGATGTCCGCGGCTACGAGCAGTACTTC	CASSYDVRGYEQYF
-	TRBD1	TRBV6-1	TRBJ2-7	TGTGCCAGCGTCAGTGGGACAGGGATCGACGAGCAGTACTTC	CASVSGTGIDEQYF
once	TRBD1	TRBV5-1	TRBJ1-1	TGCGCCAGCAGCTTCGAACAGGGGACTGAAGCTTTCTTT	CASSFEQGTEAFF
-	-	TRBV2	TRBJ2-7	TGTGCCAGCAGTCCGGACTGGGGTGACTACGAGCAGTACTTC	CASSPDWGDYEQYF
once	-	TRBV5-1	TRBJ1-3	TGCGCCAGCAGCTTGGGAGGCTCTGGAAACACCATATATTTT	CASSLGGSGNTIYF
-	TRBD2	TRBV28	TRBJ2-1	TGTGCCAGCAGTCAGCCTCCGACTAGCTGGAATGAGCAGTTCTTC	CASSQPPTSWNEQFF
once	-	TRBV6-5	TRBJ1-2	TGTGCCAGCAGCCCGGGACACCCCTATGGCTACACCTTC	CASSPGHPYGYTF
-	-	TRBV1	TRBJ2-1	TGCACCAGCAGCCAAGATCAGTACCCCCGGGGTTACAATGAGCAGTTCTTC	CTSSQDQYPRGYNEQFF
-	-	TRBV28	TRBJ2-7	TGTGCCAGCGGTCCCTTCCGTCAGGGGGGAGGTCAGATCGAGCAGTACTTC	CASGPFRQGGGQIEQYF
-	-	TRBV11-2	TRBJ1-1	TGTGCCAGCATCTACACTGAAGCTTTCTTT	CASIYTEAFF
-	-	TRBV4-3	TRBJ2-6	TGCGCCAGCAGCCAAGAAACGGCAGGCTATAGCGCGATCTCTGGGGCCAACGTCCTGACTTTC	CASSQETAGYSAISGANVLTF
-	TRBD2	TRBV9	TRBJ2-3	TGTGCCAGCAGCGTGCGGGGGGGAGATACGCAGTATTTT	CASSVRGGDTQYF
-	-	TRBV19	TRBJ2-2	TGTGCCAGTAGTAGAGGGGGGGGCACCGGGGAGCTGTTTTTT	CASSRGGGTGELFF
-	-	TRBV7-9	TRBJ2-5	TGTGCCAGCAGCCCACAGGGTGAGACCCAGTACTTC	CASSPQGETQYF